This TCR beta chain is drawn from a study of Tregs in tolerant kidney transplant recipients. Comments on this clone: The sequence runs out 3 residues before the end of the CDR3; the remainder is reconstructed from the germline J gene.

CDR3 size: 15 residues. Germline values: CDR1 SQVTM, CDR2 ANQGSEA. The junction had 4 bases not matched to a gene; V was cut back by 6 bases and J by 1 base. Clones were sequenced by immunoSEQ multiplex PCR, and TCRdb holds only the in-frame ones, with some missing. This repertoire includes about 14,000 clones. Recipients received nonmyeloablative bone marrow transplants from related graft donors, with transient mixed chimerism. Thawed PBMCs were FACS-sorted into unstimulated CD4+CD25+CD127- regulatory T cells, CD4+CD25- non-regulatory cells, CD4 and CD8 cells. V is TRBV29-1 and J is TRBJ2-1, with TRBD2 matching 12 bases. This material consisted of CD8+ T cells from blood (PBMCs), taken 6 months after the transplant. The source is a human patient who received a combined kidney and bone marrow transplant. Part of the T cell pool may stem from the graft donor. The covered CDR3 bases are TGCAGCGTCCCAACTAGCGGGGGGTCCTACAATGAG. Translation: CSVPTSGGSYNE. The whole CDR3 is CSVPTSGGSYNEQFF.